The subject of this entry is one T cell receptor beta chain. Its antigen remains unidentified. Genomic DNA provided the template from which TCR beta VDJ and CDR3 profiles were obtained. TCRdb re-called the reads through MiXCR, storing one row per CDR3 protein. The sample consists of about 210,000 distinct CDR3 sequences, over 60% of them appearing once. This sample was included in a study of CD8+CD57+ T cells in acquired aplastic anemia. Study details: Sorted CD4+ plus CD8+ cells gave DNA averaging about 3 ug. Mean read depth for CD4+ cells from healthy donors was about 9.9 million. Study-level points and caveats: CD8+ Simpson's diversity in patients was not significantly different from that in controls. Around 29 CD8+ CDR3 sequences were shared between patients and controls.

The CDR3 spans 14 residues. V dropped 6 bases and J dropped 6 bases, with 18 bases sitting between them. The V gene's germline CDR1 is MNHEY and CDR2 SVGAGI. The genes are TRBV6-5 and TRBJ2-7; D might be TRBD2 (7 bases). Sequencing input: sorted CD4+, CD8+, or CD8+CD57+ T cells (not recorded which) from PBMCs. The receptor was derived from a human donor in good health. CDR3 region: CASRTEGGASEQYF. CDR3 DNA: TGTGCCAGCAGGACCGAAGGGGGGGCCTCCGAGCAGTACTTC.